This T cell receptor (beta chain) was documented in a study of blood T cells in healthy people across ages. About this clonotype: The antigen is not known.

The use of a sample-barcoded 5' primer and a J-beta primer mix characterized a second PCR of roughly 7 to 11 cycles. Every cDNA was tagged by a template-switch adaptor with 12 random nucleotides. MiXCR, applied by TCRdb to the 5' RACE reads, yields one record per CDR3 protein. The sample consists of about 640,000 distinct CDR3 sequences, approximately 59% of them appearing once. Deletions cut 6 bases from V and 4 bases from J, with 20 bases between. This CDR3 contains 16 residues. Germline CDR1 SNHLY, CDR2 FYNNEI. Overall study findings and caveats: Donors of long life had a larger count of naive CD4+ cells and greater diversity than aged donors.

Ranging in age from about 6 to 95, the donors were healthy Caucasian individuals from Russia. The chain recombines TRBV2 with TRBJ2-3, with D possibly being TRBD2 (6 bases). The sequence derives from a man aged 55 to 70 in good health. Sequenced sample: blood. CDR3 nucleotide sequence: TGTGCCAGCAGCTCCGGGGGACGGAATATCGCAGATACGCAGTATTTT. This sequence encodes CASSSGGRNIADTQYF.